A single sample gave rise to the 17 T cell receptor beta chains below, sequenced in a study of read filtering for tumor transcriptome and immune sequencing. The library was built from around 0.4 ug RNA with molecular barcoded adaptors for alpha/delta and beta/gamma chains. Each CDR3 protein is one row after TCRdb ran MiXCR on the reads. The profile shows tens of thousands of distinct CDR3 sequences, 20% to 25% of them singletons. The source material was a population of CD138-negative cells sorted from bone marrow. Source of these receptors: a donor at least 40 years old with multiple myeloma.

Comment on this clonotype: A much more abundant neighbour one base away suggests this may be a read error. The CDR3 reads CASGGLASSSSYEQYF. The CDR3 DNA is TGTGCCAGCGGAGGACTAGCGTCATCGAGCTCCTACGAGCAGTACTTC. The chain couples TRBV6-2 or TRBV6-3 to TRBJ2-7; 9 nucleotides match TRBD2. CDR1 is MNHEY and CDR2 is SVGEGT in the germline V gene. The V gene end was trimmed by 8 bases and the J gene end by 0 bases; junction bases not matched to a gene: 11. The CDR3 runs to 16 residues.

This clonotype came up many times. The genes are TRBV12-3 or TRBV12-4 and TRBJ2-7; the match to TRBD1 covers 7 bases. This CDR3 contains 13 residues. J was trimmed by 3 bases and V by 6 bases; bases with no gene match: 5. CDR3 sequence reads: CASRPTGFYEQYF. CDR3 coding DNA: TGTGCCAGCAGACCGACAGGGTTCTACGAGCAGTACTTC.

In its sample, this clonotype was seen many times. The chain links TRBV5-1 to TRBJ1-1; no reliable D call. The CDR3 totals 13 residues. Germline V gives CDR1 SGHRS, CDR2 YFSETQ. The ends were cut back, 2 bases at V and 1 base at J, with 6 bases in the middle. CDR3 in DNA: TGCGCCAGCAGCTTATTGGGGAACACTGAAGCTTTCTTT. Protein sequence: CASSLLGNTEAFF.

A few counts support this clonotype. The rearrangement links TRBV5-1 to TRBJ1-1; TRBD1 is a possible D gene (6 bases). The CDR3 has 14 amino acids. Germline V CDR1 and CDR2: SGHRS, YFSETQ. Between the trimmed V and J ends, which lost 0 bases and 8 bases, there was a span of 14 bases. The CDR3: CASSLVGGQIEAFF. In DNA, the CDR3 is TGCGCCAGCAGCTTGGTTGGGGGGCAAATCGAAGCTTTCTTT.

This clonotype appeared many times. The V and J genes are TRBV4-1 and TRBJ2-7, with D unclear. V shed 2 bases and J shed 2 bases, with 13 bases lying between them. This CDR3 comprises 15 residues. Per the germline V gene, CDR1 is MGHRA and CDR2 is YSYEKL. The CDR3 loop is CASSQLVAVTYEQYF. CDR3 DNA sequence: TGCGCCAGCAGCCAACTTGTTGCGGTGACCTACGAGCAGTACTTC.

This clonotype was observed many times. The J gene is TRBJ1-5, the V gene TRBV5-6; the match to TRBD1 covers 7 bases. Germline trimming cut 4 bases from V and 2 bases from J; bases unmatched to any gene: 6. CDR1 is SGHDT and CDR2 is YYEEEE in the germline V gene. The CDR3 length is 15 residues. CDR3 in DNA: TGTGCCAGCAGCGGGCAGGGGGGACGCAATCAGCCCCAGCATTTT. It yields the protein CASSGQGGRNQPQHF.

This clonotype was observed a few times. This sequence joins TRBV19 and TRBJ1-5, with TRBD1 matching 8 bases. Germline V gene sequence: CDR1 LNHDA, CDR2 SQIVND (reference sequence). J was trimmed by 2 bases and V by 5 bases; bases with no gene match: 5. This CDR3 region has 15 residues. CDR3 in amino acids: CASSARGQGNQPQHF. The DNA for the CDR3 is TGTGCCAGTAGTGCCAGGGGGCAAGGCAATCAGCCCCAGCATTTT.

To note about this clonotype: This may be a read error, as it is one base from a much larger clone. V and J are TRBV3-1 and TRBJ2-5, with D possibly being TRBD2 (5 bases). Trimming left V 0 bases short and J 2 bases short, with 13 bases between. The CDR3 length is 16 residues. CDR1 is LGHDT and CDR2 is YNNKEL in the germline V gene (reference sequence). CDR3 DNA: TGTGCCAGCAGCCAAGAACGGTCCCGGGGACAAGAGACCCAGTACTTC. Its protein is CASSQERSRGQETQYF.

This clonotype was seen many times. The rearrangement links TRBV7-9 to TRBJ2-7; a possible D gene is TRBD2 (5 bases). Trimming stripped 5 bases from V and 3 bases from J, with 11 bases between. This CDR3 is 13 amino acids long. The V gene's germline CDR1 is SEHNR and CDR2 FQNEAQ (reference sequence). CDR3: CASSNAGLYEQYF. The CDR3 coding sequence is TGTGCCAGCAGCAACGCGGGCCTCTACGAGCAGTACTTC.

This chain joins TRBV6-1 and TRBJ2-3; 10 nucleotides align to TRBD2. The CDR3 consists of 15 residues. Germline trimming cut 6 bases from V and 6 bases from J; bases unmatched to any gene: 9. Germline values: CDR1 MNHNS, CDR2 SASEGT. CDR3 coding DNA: TGTGCCAGCAGAGCCGGGACTAGCGTGGGGGATACGCAGTATTTT. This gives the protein CASRAGTSVGDTQYF.

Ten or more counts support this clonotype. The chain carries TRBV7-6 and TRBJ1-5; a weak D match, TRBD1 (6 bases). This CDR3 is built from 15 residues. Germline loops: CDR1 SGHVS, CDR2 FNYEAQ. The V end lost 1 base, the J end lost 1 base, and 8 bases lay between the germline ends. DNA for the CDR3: TGTGCCAGCAGCTTAGGGGGGGCGAGCAATCAGCCCCAGCATTTT. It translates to CASSLGGASNQPQHF.

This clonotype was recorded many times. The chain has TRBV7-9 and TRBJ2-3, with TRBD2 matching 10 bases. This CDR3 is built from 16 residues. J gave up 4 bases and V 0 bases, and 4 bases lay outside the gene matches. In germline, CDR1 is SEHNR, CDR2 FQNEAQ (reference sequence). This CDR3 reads CASSLATSGVADTQYF. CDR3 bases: TGTGCCAGCAGCTTAGCTACTAGCGGGGTCGCAGATACGCAGTATTTT.

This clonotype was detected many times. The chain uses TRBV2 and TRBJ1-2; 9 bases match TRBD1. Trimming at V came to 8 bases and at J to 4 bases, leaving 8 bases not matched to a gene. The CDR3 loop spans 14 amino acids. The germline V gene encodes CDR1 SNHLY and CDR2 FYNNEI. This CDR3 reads CASWRTGDGYGYTF. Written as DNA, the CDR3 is TGTGCCAGCTGGCGGACAGGGGATGGCTATGGCTACACCTTC.

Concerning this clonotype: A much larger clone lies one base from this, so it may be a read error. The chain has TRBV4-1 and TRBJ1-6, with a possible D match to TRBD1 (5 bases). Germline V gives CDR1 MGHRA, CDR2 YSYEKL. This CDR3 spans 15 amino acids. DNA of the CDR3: TGCGCCAGCAGGCAAGTACGGGGGGTACAATCACCCCTCCACTTT. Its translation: CASRQVRGVQSPLHF.

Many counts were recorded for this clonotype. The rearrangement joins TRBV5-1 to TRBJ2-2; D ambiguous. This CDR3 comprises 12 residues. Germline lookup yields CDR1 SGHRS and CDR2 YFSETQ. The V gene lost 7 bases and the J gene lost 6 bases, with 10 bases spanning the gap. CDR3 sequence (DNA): TGCGCCAGCCATCCCGAAGCCGGGGAGCTGTTTTTT. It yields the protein CASHPEAGELFF.

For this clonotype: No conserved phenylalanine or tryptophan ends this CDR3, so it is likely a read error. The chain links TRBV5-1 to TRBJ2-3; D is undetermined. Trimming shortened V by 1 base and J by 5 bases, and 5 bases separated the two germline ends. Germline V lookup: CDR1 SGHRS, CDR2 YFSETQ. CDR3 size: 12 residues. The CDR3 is CASSLSGDTQYL. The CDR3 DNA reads TGCGCCAGCAGCTTGAGTGGAGATACGCAGTATCTT.

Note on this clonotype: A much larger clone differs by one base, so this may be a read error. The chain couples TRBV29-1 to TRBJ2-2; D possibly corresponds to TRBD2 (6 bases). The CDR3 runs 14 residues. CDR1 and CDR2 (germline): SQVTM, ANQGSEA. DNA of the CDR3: TGCAGCGTTGTGGAGGGGACGAACGCCGGGGAGCTGTTTTTT. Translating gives CSVVEGTNAGELFF.